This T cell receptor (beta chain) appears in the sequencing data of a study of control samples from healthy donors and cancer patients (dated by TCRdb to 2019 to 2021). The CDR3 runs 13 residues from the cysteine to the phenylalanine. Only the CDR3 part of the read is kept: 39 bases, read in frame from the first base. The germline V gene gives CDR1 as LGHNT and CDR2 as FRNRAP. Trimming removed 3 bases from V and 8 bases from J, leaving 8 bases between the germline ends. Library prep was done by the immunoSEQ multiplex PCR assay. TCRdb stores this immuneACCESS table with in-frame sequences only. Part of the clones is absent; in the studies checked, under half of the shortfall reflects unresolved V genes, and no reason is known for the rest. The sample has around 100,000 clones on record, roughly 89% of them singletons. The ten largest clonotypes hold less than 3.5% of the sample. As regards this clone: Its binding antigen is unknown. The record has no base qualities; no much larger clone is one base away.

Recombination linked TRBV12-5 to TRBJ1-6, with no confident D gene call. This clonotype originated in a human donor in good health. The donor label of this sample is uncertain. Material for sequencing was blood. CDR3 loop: CASGFTGDSPLHF. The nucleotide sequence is TGTGCTAGTGGTTTTACGGGAGATTCACCCCTCCACTTT.